What follows is one T cell receptor beta chain and its context. Trimming shortened V by 1 base and J by 0 bases, and 9 bases separated the two germline ends. In germline, CDR1 is LGHNA, CDR2 YSLEER. This CDR3 is built from 15 residues. This sample stems from a study of OX40 agonist ivuxolimab in advanced cancers. The table came from immunoSEQ multiplex PCR; TCRdb's copy has only in-frame clones and leaves some out. In the table there are approximately 74,000 clones, around 83% of which are singletons. The chain links TRBV4-3 to TRBJ2-5; no definite D call. The sample was CD4+ or CD8+ T cells sorted from blood, taken in a trial of the OX40 agonist ivuxolimab. This receptor was obtained from an adult with an advanced solid tumor such as melanoma, head and neck, liver or kidney cancer. CDR3 sequence: CASSQAPGYQETQYF. The CDR3 region has the DNA TGCGCCAGCAGCCAAGCCCCAGGTTACCAAGAGACCCAGTACTTC.